This T cell receptor beta chain was obtained from a study of PD-1 blockade in classical Hodgkin lymphoma. The overall study: Once every 2 weeks, patients received intravenous nivolumab at 3 mg/kg. Study-level results: Newly diagnosed patients reportedly trailed healthy donors in baseline TCR diversity. Newly diagnosed patients had diversity similar to the baseline diversity of complete responders.

Per germline, CDR1 LGHNA and CDR2 YNFKEQ. Trimming shortened V by 4 bases and J by 5 bases, and 9 bases separated the two germline ends. This CDR3 is built from 13 residues. This clone was seen once. Its target is unknown. Each patient experienced a relapse that followed autologous stem cell transplantation, and brentuximab vedotin exposure varied. Sequencing was performed with immunoSEQ multiplex PCR; in TCRdb, only in-frame clones are kept and a portion is missing. The sample has about 97,000 clones; 75% to 90% are singletons. This chain links TRBV4-2 with TRBJ2-1, with D perhaps matching TRBD2 (6 bases). The sequence was obtained from a human donor with classical Hodgkin lymphoma. The sequenced sample was peripheral blood mononuclear cells (PBMCs), obtained at baseline. The CDR3 DNA follows: TGTGCCAGCAGCCCTAGCGCGAACAATGAGCAGTTCTTC. Protein sequence: CASSPSANNEQFF.